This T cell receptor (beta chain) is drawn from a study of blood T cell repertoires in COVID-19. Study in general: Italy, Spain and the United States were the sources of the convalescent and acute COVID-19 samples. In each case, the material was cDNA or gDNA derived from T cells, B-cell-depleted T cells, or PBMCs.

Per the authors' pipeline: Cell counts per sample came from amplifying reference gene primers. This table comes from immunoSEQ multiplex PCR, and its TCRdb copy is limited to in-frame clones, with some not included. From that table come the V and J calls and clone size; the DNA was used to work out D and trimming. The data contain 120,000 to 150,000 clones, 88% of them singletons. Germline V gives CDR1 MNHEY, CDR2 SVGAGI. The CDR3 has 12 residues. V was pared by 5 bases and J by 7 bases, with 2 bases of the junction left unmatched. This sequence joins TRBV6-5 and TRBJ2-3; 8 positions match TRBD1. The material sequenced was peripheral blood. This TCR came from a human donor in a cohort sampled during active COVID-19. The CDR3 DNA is TGTGCCAGCAGTACAGGGGGATATACGCAGTATTTT. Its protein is CASSTGGYTQYF.